This TCR beta chain emerged from a study of blood T cell repertoires in COVID-19. For the study at large: T cells, B-cell-depleted T cells, or PBMCs provided the cDNA or gDNA that served as material.

Germline V gives CDR1 MNHEY, CDR2 SVGAGI. V lost 0 bases and J 10 bases, leaving 16 bases between the germline ends. There are 16 residues in the CDR3. In the source study's methods: Estimated nucleated cell counts came from reference gene primer amplification. Some clones are missing from TCRdb's copy, which holds only in-frame ones; the method was immunoSEQ multiplex PCR. That table supplies the V and J calls and clone size; D and trimming were determined from the DNA. This sample has 200,000 to 250,000 clones, with over 65% found just once. The gene calls are TRBV6-5 and TRBJ1-6, with D tentatively TRBD1 (6 bases). Input material: peripheral blood. This TCR derives from a woman between 65 and 79 years old with active or convalescent COVID-19. The CDR3 sequence is CASSYSGGHLDSPLHF. CDR3 nucleotide sequence: TGTGCCAGCAGTTACTCAGGGGGACATCTAGACTCACCCCTCCACTTT.